This TCR beta chain stems from a study of siplizumab effects on memory and regulatory T cells. Method: immunoSEQ multiplex PCR; TCRdb's copy keeps in-frame clones and lacks some. The sample shows 100,000 or so clones, roughly 92% of them seen only once. In regard to this clone: Its antigen is unknown.

Study-wide results and limits: There appeared to be greater diversity in naive T cells than in memory cells, and naive T cells seemed major contributors to the alloresponse. Mapping to unstimulated subsets was achieved for only a minor fraction of alloreactive clones.

The origin of this receptor is a human donor in good health. Source material: CD4+ T cells sorted from blood.

The CDR3 reads CASSSSKVLARGETQYF. The CDR3 DNA follows: TGTGCCAGCAGTTCAAGTAAGGTCCTGGCTCGAGGGGAGACCCAGTACTTC. The V call is TRBV27, the J call TRBJ2-5; tentatively, D is TRBD2 (5 bases). Germline values: CDR1 MNHEY, CDR2 SMNVEV (reference sequence). The CDR3 extends over 17 amino acids. The V and J ends lost 4 bases and 5 bases respectively, with 23 bases between them.